This T cell receptor (beta chain) appears in the sequencing data of a study of cytomegalovirus exposure and HLA in healthy donors. Study findings and constraints: Immune exposure information comprised only CMV serostatus. The authors later found HLA-associated TCR beta chains more clonally expanded than equally common others.

The PCR used 60 Vbeta and 13 Jbeta primers. Sequencing used immunoSEQ multiplex PCR; TCRdb keeps in-frame clones, though not all of them. Of some 85,000 clones in the sample, around 76% were seen once. As to this clone: Antigen: not known.

This CDR3 comprises 13 residues. V lost 0 bases and J lost 4, with 8 bases in between. CDR1 and CDR2 from the germline V gene are SGHRS and YFSETQ. Sequenced material: PBMCs. J is TRBJ2-7 and V is TRBV5-1; possibly TRBD2 for D (6 bases). This TCR was sampled from a man aged 18 to 30 in good health and CMV-seropositive. CDR3 nucleotides: TGCGCCAGCAGCTTGGTGGCGGGGTACGAGCAGTACTTC. It encodes CASSLVAGYEQYF.